The 3 T cell receptor beta chains given below trace back to one sample, sequenced in a study of T-cell reconstitution after alpha-beta-depleted transplantation in children. Unique molecular identifiers were built into the TCRbeta library. MiXCR, run by TCRdb on the PCR reads, gives a single entry per CDR3 protein. The table has around 600,000 distinct CDR3 sequences, 16% seen once. The specimen was PBMCs from the stem cell graft donor, collected from the stem cell graft. The receptors originated from a human donor who donated a stem cell graft to a child with acute myeloid leukemia.

The chain has TRBV12-2 and TRBJ2-7. TRBV12-2 is an annotated pseudogene. There are 12 residues in the CDR3. CDR3 sequence: CASRLSDHEQYF. CDR3 DNA: TGTGCAAGTCGCTTGTCCGACCACGAGCAGTACTTC.

The sample holds many counts of this clonotype. This rearrangement joins TRBV9 to TRBJ1-5; D ambiguous. CDR1 is SGDLS, CDR2 YYNGEE, per germline. The V gene lost 1 base and the J gene lost 0 bases, with 8 bases spanning the gap. The CDR3 spans 15 residues. CDR3 bases: TGTGCCAGCAGCGTAACGGATCTTAGCAATCAGCCCCAGCATTTT. The encoded protein is CASSVTDLSNQPQHF.

In its sample, this clonotype was seen a few times. The chain links TRBV28 to TRBJ2-7; TRBD1 aligns across 7 bases. The CDR3 has 15 amino acids. Germline V gene sequence: CDR1 MDHEN, CDR2 SYDVKM. J was trimmed by 2 bases and V by 2 bases; bases with no gene match: 6. The CDR3 DNA sequence: TGTGCCAGCAGTTTAAGACGGACAGGAACCTACGAGCAGTACGTC. Its protein is CASSLRRTGTYEQYV.